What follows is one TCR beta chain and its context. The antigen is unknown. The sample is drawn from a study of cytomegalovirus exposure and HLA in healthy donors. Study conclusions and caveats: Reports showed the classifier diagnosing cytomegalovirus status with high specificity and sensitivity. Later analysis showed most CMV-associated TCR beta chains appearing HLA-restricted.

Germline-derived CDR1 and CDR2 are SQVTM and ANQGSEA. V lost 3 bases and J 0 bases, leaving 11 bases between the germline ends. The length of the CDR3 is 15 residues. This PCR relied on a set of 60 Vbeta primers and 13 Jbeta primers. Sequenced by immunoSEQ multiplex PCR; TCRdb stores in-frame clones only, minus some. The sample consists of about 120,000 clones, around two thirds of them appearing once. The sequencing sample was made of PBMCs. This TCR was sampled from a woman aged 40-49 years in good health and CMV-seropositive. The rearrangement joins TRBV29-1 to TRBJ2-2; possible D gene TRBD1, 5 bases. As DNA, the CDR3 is TGCAGCGTTGATTTTAGGGGATCGAACACCGGGGAGCTGTTTTTT. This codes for CSVDFRGSNTGELFF.